This TCR beta chain was identified in a study of patients and donors after allogeneic stem cell transplantation. The CDR3 is 14 residues long. The V and J ends lost 7 bases and 2 bases respectively, with 14 bases between them. TCRdb called the RT-PCR reads again in MiXCR, with one record for every CDR3 protein. The table has approximately 200,000 distinct CDR3 sequences, about 40% seen once. This receptor was identified in a human donor who was either an allogeneic HSCT recipient or a stem cell or donor lymphocyte infusion donor (not recorded which). It is not recorded whose cells these are; they may come from a transplant donor. This rearrangement joins TRBV12-3 or TRBV12-4 to TRBJ1-2; D gene ambiguous. Sequencing was carried out using blood, either unsorted or a sorted T cell fraction (not recorded which). CDR3 sequence: CASTFGSGNYGYTF. The CDR3 coding sequence is TGTGCCAGCACCTTTGGGTCGGGGAACTATGGCTACACCTTC.